This TCR beta chain appears in the sequencing data of a study of T cell clones after liver transplantation. Study in general: TCRbeta sequencing after a pre-transplant mixed lymphocyte reaction identified graft-donor-reactive clones, later tracked in post-transplant blood. Standard immunosuppression, with no induction, continued until 12-24 months after transplant.

Sequencing was performed with immunoSEQ multiplex PCR; in TCRdb, only in-frame clones are kept and a portion is missing. The sample includes around 100,000 clones, under 90% of them seen just once. CDR1 SEHNR and CDR2 FQNEAQ come from the germline V gene (reference sequence). The length of the CDR3 is 16 residues. The V and J ends lost 5 bases and 0 bases respectively, with 17 bases between them. Sequenced here: CD4+ T cells from blood, sampled approximately 50 months after liver transplant. The sequence was collected from a human patient who received a liver transplant. These T cells may partly come from the graft donor. The V gene is TRBV7-9, the J gene TRBJ2-7; D is unresolved. CDR3 in amino acids: CASSPIDQTSSYEQYF. As DNA, the CDR3 is TGTGCCAGCAGCCCGATCGACCAGACGAGCTCCTACGAGCAGTACTTC.